This T cell receptor beta chain is drawn from a study of blood T cell repertoires in COVID-19. Profiling relied on immunoSEQ multiplex PCR, and the TCRdb table lists in-frame clones only, not all of them. The sample holds over 30,000 clones, over 75% seen once. The length of the CDR3 is 15 residues. Trimming took 5 bases from V and 2 from J, leaving 15 bases between them. Germline CDR1 reads MNHEY; CDR2 reads SMNVEV (reference sequence). The sequence derives from a man at least 80 years old with active or convalescent COVID-19. The chain carries TRBV27 and TRBJ1-2; no reliable D call. Specimen: peripheral blood. This chain's CDR3 is CASSGEAGANYGYTF. The CDR3 nucleotides read TGTGCCAGCAGTGGCGAAGCGGGCGCCAACTATGGCTACACCTTC.